These 28 T cell receptor beta chains came from one sample sequenced in a study of Ad26.COV2.S vaccination and SARS-CoV-2 variants. Treatment here: around 19 received Ad26.COV2.S at low or high dose, single or two shots; 5 received placebo; per-sample allocation not given. Sampling occurred on day 63 after the first vaccine or placebo injection. The protocol was immunoSEQ multiplex PCR, while the TCRdb copy is restricted to in-frame clones and leaves out a portion. The data hold 320,000 or so clones, with almost 90% observed a single time. Sequences were derived from peripheral blood, sampled in a trial of Ad26.COV2.S vaccine versus placebo. These receptors were collected from a person between 18 and 65 years old who received the Ad26.COV2.S COVID-19 vaccine or a placebo.

The chain has TRBV4-1 and TRBJ2-3; TRBD1 agrees at 11 bases. V lost 3 bases, J lost 4 bases, and 6 bases stayed unmatched. The germline V gene encodes CDR1 MGHRA and CDR2 YSYEKL. CDR3 length: 16 amino acids. The CDR3 nucleotides read TGCGCCAGCAGCCACCCGGGGACAGGGGGGGCAGATACGCAGTATTTT. It yields the protein CASSHPGTGGADTQYF.

V and J are TRBV14 and TRBJ2-1; TRBD2 aligns across 7 bases. CDR3 length: 15 residues. Trimming cost V 1 base and J 8 bases; bases outside gene matches: 8. Per the germline V gene, CDR1 is SGHDN and CDR2 is FVKESK. CDR3 nucleotides: TGTGCCAGCAGCCAAGTGGGGGGAGGGCTGGATGAGCAGTTCTTC. Its translation: CASSQVGGGLDEQFF.

CDR3 sequence: CASTREVSGNTIYF. DNA of the CDR3: TGTGCCAGCACGAGGGAGGTCTCTGGAAACACCATATATTTT. The gene calls are TRBV6-5 and TRBJ1-3; D not certain. The CDR3 is made up of 14 amino acids. V was trimmed by 7 bases and J by 0 bases, leaving 10 bases between them. CDR1 and CDR2 from the germline V gene are MNHEY and SVGAGI.

The rearrangement uses TRBV5-6 and TRBJ2-1; D is tentatively TRBD1 or TRBD2 (5 bases each). Germline CDR1 is SGHDT and CDR2 is YYEEEE. This CDR3 has 14 residues. The ends were cut back, 7 bases at V and 7 bases at J, with 18 bases in the middle. CDR3 in DNA: TGTGCCAGCGGTAGACTCGGGGCGGCTAATGAGCAGTTCTTC. Translation gives CASGRLGAANEQFF.

The rearrangement joins TRBV11-2 to TRBJ2-2; D remains ambiguous. This CDR3 is 12 amino acids long. V lost 7 bases and J 8 bases, leaving 11 bases between the germline ends. Germline assignment: CDR1 SGHAT and CDR2 FQNNGV. The CDR3 protein is CASKSNSGELFF. The CDR3 nucleotides are TGTGCCAGCAAATCCAATTCGGGGGAGCTGTTTTTT. Together with reference TRBV11-2 and TRBJ2-2, the CDR3 gives the full variable domain: EAGVAQSPRYKIIEKRQSVAFWCNPISGHATLYWYQQILGQGPKLLIQFQNNGVVDDSQLPKDRFSAERLKGVDSTLKIQPAKLEDSAVYLCASKSNSGELFFGEGSRLTVL.

V gene TRBV7-9 combines with J gene TRBJ1-6; D is uncertain. Between the trimmed V and J ends, which lost 8 bases and 5 bases, there was a span of 13 bases. Germline V gene sequence: CDR1 SEHNR, CDR2 FQNEAQ (reference sequence). The CDR3 spans 14 residues. CDR3 sequence reads: CASVGYNNNSPLHF. The CDR3, as DNA: TGTGCCAGCGTGGGGTATAACAATAATTCACCCCTCCACTTT.

The genes are TRBV4-1 and TRBJ1-6; a weak D match, TRBD1 (6 bases). Germline CDR1 MGHRA, CDR2 YSYEKL. With 6 bases removed from V and 1 base from J, the gap between germline ends came to 16 bases. CDR3 length: 17 amino acids. Here the CDR3 DNA reads TGCGCCAGCAGGGCGACTACAGGGAGGTCCTATAATTCACCCCTCCACTTT. Its translation is CASRATTGRSYNSPLHF.

The rearrangement joins TRBV4-3 to TRBJ1-3, with D unresolved. V gave up 0 bases and J gave up 0 bases, with 15 bases separating them. The CDR3 has 18 amino acids. Germline V CDR1 and CDR2: LGHNA, YSLEER. CDR3: CASSQDIARTSSGNTIYF. CDR3 DNA: TGCGCCAGCAGCCAAGATATTGCCAGAACGAGCTCTGGAAACACCATATATTTT.

The genes are TRBV30 and TRBJ1-3, with D uncertain. This CDR3 has 13 residues. V lost 0 bases to trimming and J lost 3 bases, with 6 bases between them. Germline V CDR1 and CDR2: GTSNPN, SVGIG (reference sequence). CDR3 bases: TGTGCCTGGAGTGTAATTAATGGAAACACCATATATTTT. Translating gives CAWSVINGNTIYF.

The J gene is TRBJ1-4, the V gene TRBV7-2; D might be TRBD1 (5 bases). The CDR3 spans 15 residues. Trimming removed 4 bases from V and 7 bases from J, with 16 bases in between. CDR1 is SGHTA and CDR2 is FQGNSA in the germline V gene. In DNA form, the CDR3 reads TGTGCCAGCAGCTCAAGCGATAGACAGTCTGAAAAACTGTTTTTT. It codes for CASSSSDRQSEKLFF.

The chain links TRBV28 to TRBJ1-2; D is possibly TRBD1 (5 bases). The CDR3 runs to 17 residues. V lost 7 bases, J lost 3 bases, and 24 bases lay in between. Germline V gene lookup returns CDR1 MDHEN and CDR2 SYDVKM. The CDR3 DNA reads as TGTGCCAGCACCCCTAACATGGGGCCGACGTACTACTATGGCTACACCTTC. Translating it yields CASTPNMGPTYYYGYTF.

V is TRBV7-2 and J is TRBJ1-1; D gene unclear. This CDR3 is built from 18 residues. The germline V gene has CDR1 SGHTA and CDR2 FQGNSA. V was pared by 1 base and J by 0 bases, with 18 bases between. The CDR3 loop reads CASSLDGTAMSMNTEAFF. The CDR3, as DNA: TGTGCCAGCAGCTTAGACGGAACAGCGATGTCCATGAACACTGAAGCTTTCTTT.

The gene calls are TRBV27 and TRBJ2-3; 8 bases are a match to TRBD2. The CDR3 is made up of 15 amino acids. The trim removed 3 bases at V and 4 bases at J, leaving 6 bases unmatched. CDR1 is MNHEY, CDR2 SMNVEV, per germline (reference sequence). The CDR3 DNA reads as TGTGCCAGCAGTTTCGGAGCGGGGGCATCAGATACGCAGTATTTT. Its translation is CASSFGAGASDTQYF.

This chain uses TRBV12-5 with TRBJ2-5; TRBD1 agrees at 7 bases. CDR1 and CDR2 from the germline V gene are LGHNT and FRNRAP. The CDR3 spans 16 residues. Trimming cost V 3 bases and J 1 base; bases outside gene matches: 8. The chain's CDR3 is CASGLGRQGRQETQYF. The CDR3 DNA is TGTGCTAGTGGTTTAGGCAGACAGGGTCGCCAAGAGACCCAGTACTTC.

CDR3 nucleotides: TGTGCCAGCAGCCCCCTGGCCGGGACAGGGGATGGCTACACCTTC. It specifies CASSPLAGTGDGYTF. The chain couples TRBV9 to TRBJ1-2; 10 bases map to TRBD1. The V gene's germline CDR1 is SGDLS and CDR2 YYNGEE. CDR3 size: 15 residues. V dropped 4 bases and J dropped 6; count of bases not matched to a gene: 9.

This chain uses TRBV21-1 with TRBJ2-7. TRBV21-1 is recorded as a pseudogene. The CDR3 consists of 13 residues. CDR3 in DNA: TGTGCCAGCAGCTTTATGGGGCGGGCCGAGCAGTACGTC. It specifies CASSFMGRAEQYV.

This sequence joins TRBV2 and TRBJ1-1, with D uncertain. The CDR3 runs to 13 residues. CDR1 is SNHLY and CDR2 is FYNNEI in the germline V gene. V shed 7 bases and J shed 2 bases, with 11 bases lying between them. CDR3 sequence: CASKGRLNTEAFF. DNA of the CDR3: TGTGCCAGCAAAGGCCGCCTCAACACTGAAGCTTTCTTT. The entire variable domain, with the rest obtained from reference TRBV2 and TRBJ1-1, is as follows: EPEVTQTPSHQVTQMGQEVILRCVPISNHLYFYWYRQILGQKVEFLVSFYNNEISEKSEIFDDQFSVERPDGSNFTLKIRSTKLEDSAMYFCASKGRLNTEAFFGQGTRLTVV.

The chain carries TRBV11-2 and TRBJ2-7, with D tentatively TRBD1 (6 bases). Trimming removed 3 bases at V and 7 bases at J, with 25 bases between. Germline V gene data show CDR1 as SGHAT and CDR2 as FQNNGV. The CDR3 sequence is 17 residues long. The CDR3 sequence: CASSLSYRVDRVWEQYV. The CDR3 bases are TGTGCCAGCAGCTTGAGTTACAGGGTAGATCGAGTGTGGGAGCAGTACGTC.

The chain has TRBV28 and TRBJ1-5; no clear D. Germline V CDR1 and CDR2: MDHEN, SYDVKM. CDR3 length: 16 amino acids. V dropped 6 bases and J dropped 2 bases, with 17 bases sitting between them. The CDR3 DNA is TGTGCCAGCAGGAGAACTTTCGACTCTGGCAATCAGCCCCAGCATTTT. Residues: CASRRTFDSGNQPQHF.

V usage is TRBV2 and J usage is TRBJ2-7; D ambiguous. CDR1 and CDR2 from the germline V gene are SNHLY and FYNNEI. With 5 bases removed from V and 1 base from J, the gap between germline ends came to 9 bases. The CDR3 spans 13 residues. In DNA form, the CDR3 reads TGTGCCAGCAGTTCCGAGACATCCTACGAGCAGTACGTC. Its protein product is CASSSETSYEQYV.

V usage is TRBV5-1 and J usage is TRBJ1-3; 7 positions agree with TRBD1. The CDR3 is 16 amino acids. Trimming cost V 0 bases and J 2 bases; bases outside gene matches: 5. The germline V gene encodes CDR1 SGHRS and CDR2 YFSETQ. The CDR3 region is CASSLGGGFAGNTIYF. The CDR3 DNA is TGCGCCAGCAGCTTGGGAGGGGGCTTTGCTGGAAACACCATATATTTT.

This chain joins TRBV18 and TRBJ2-1, with 7 positions matching TRBD1. This CDR3 is 13 amino acids long. CDR1 is KGHSH, CDR2 LQKENI, per germline. With V trimmed by 6 bases and J by 4 bases, 3 bases remained unmatched. In DNA, the CDR3 is TGTGCCAGCTCCGGGACAGTATACAATGAGCAGTTCTTC. Translating it yields CASSGTVYNEQFF.

Concerning this clone: Other DNA variants within this sample encode the same CDR3. The chain combines TRBV5-1 with TRBJ2-5; no clear D gene. This CDR3 has 11 amino acids. Germline lookup yields CDR1 SGHRS and CDR2 YFSETQ. The ends were cut back, 3 bases at V and 2 bases at J, with 2 bases in the middle. The CDR3 coding sequence is TGCGCCAGCAGCTCTCAAGAGACCCAGTACTTC. Amino acids: CASSSQETQYF.

This clone showed up just once. The chain links TRBV6-2 or TRBV6-3 to TRBJ2-1; 7 bases agree with TRBD1. The CDR3 consists of 16 residues. CDR1 MNHEY and CDR2 SVGEGT come from the germline V gene. V shed 4 bases and J 2 bases; nucleotides not matched to a gene: 8. CDR3: CASSSLRGQTYNEQFF. CDR3 nucleotide sequence: TGTGCCAGCAGTTCCTTAAGGGGGCAGACCTACAATGAGCAGTTCTTC.

The rearrangement uses TRBV11-2 and TRBJ2-2; the match to TRBD1 covers 7 bases. The trim removed 3 bases at V and 0 bases at J, leaving 4 bases unmatched. CDR1 is SGHAT and CDR2 is FQNNGV in the germline V gene. This CDR3 contains 16 residues. This CDR3 reads CASSFTGQANTGELFF. The DNA of the CDR3 is TGTGCCAGCAGCTTTACAGGACAGGCGAACACCGGGGAGCTGTTTTTT.

This clone was picked up a small number of times. This sequence joins TRBV4-1 and TRBJ2-2, with D unclear. V lost 4 bases and J lost 2, with 17 bases in between. The CDR3 is made up of 17 amino acids. Looked up from germline, CDR1 is MGHRA and CDR2 is YSYEKL. The CDR3 DNA sequence: TGCGCCAGCAGCCTCCTAGAGCCAGGACCCAACACCGGGGAGCTGTTTTTT. Encoded protein: CASSLLEPGPNTGELFF.

The genes are TRBV11-2 and TRBJ1-1, with D possibly being TRBD1 (6 bases). The V end was cut by 5 bases, the J end by 1 base, with 14 bases between. The CDR3 has 15 amino acids. Germline CDR1 and CDR2: SGHAT and FQNNGV. The CDR3 protein is CASSPPGHPNTEAFF. As DNA, the CDR3 is TGTGCCAGCAGCCCTCCGGGACACCCGAACACTGAAGCTTTCTTT.

This sequence joins TRBV11-2 and TRBJ2-3; D unresolved. The CDR3 totals 13 residues. The germline gives CDR1 SGHAT, CDR2 FQNNGV. The V gene lost 5 bases and the J gene lost 8 bases, with 14 bases spanning the gap. The CDR3 is CASSHETPPTQYF. The CDR3 DNA sequence: TGTGCCAGCAGCCACGAAACCCCGCCTACGCAGTATTTT.